The 3 T cell receptor beta chains presented below share a single source sample, sequenced in a study of blood T cell repertoires in COVID-19. The data were produced by immunoSEQ multiplex PCR, yet TCRdb's version contains in-frame clones alone and is incomplete. The data show 99,000 or so clones, with 65% to 90% seen just once and about 3.8% held by the top ten. Sequenced sample: peripheral blood. The receptors come from a man over 45 with acute or convalescent COVID-19.

V gene TRBV7-3 combines with J gene TRBJ2-3, with D possibly being TRBD1 (6 bases). The ends were cut back, 2 bases at V and 5 bases at J, with 20 bases in the middle. CDR1 and CDR2 (germline): SGHTA, FQGTGA. The CDR3 totals 17 residues. The CDR3 DNA follows: TGTGCCAGCAGCTTAGGGCGGGCAGGGGCCCGGGTAGATACGCAGTATTTT. It yields the protein CASSLGRAGARVDTQYF.

The V gene is TRBV24-1, the J gene TRBJ2-7; 11 bases map to TRBD2. V shed 2 bases and J 3 bases; nucleotides not matched to a gene: 2. The germline V gene has CDR1 KGHDR and CDR2 SFDVKD. The CDR3 is 15 amino acids. The CDR3 DNA is TGTGCCACCAGTGATTATACTAGCGGGAGCTACGAGCAGTACTTC. It is translated as CATSDYTSGSYEQYF.

The rearrangement joins TRBV9 to TRBJ2-7; 9 bases fit TRBD1. V lost 1 base and J lost 0; bases outside the gene matches: 2. The CDR3 is 15 residues long. CDR1 and CDR2 from the germline V gene are SGDLS and YYNGEE. CDR3 sequence reads: CASSVRTGDSYEQYF. Here the CDR3 DNA reads TGTGCCAGCAGCGTAAGGACAGGGGACTCCTACGAGCAGTACTTC.